This T cell receptor beta chain derives from a study of T cells after yellow fever vaccination. Germline V gene lookup returns CDR1 LGHDT and CDR2 YNNKEL (reference sequence). The CDR3 contains 16 residues. Germline trimming cut 1 base from V and 5 bases from J; bases unmatched to any gene: 3. In TCRdb, the 5' RACE reads were re-called with MiXCR into one record per CDR3 protein. The data hold a few hundred thousand distinct CDR3 sequences, with 15% to 20% observed a single time. Sequencing used PBMCs, obtained 15 days after the yellow fever booster vaccination. The rearrangement links TRBV3-1 to TRBJ2-1; 12 bases agree with TRBD2. The receptor's source is a man between 25 and 39 years old who received the YFV17D yellow fever vaccine. CDR3 protein: CASSQVRLAGDNEQFF. The CDR3 bases are TGTGCCAGCAGCCAAGTAAGACTAGCGGGAGACAATGAGCAGTTCTTC.